These 4 T cell receptor beta chains were all obtained from the same sample, sequenced in a study of T cell responses to AZD1222 COVID-19 vaccine. The table came from immunoSEQ multiplex PCR; TCRdb's copy has only in-frame clones and leaves some out. The sample shows approximately 100,000 clones, roughly nine tenths of them seen only once. The input for sequencing was peripheral blood, taken on day 0 of AZD1222 vaccination. The receptors were sampled from an adult in good health.

V and J are TRBV5-1 and TRBJ2-2; 7 bases agree with TRBD1. The CDR3 spans 15 residues. Germline CDR1 SGHRS, CDR2 YFSETQ. Trimming removed 0 bases from V and 5 bases from J; junction bases left unmatched: 4. The CDR3 spells CASSLATGETGELFF. The CDR3 DNA reads as TGCGCCAGCAGCTTGGCCACAGGGGAGACCGGGGAGCTGTTTTTT.

This clone was picked up a small number of times. The genes are TRBV5-1 and TRBJ2-7; 12 bases fit TRBD2. J was trimmed by 2 bases and V by 0 bases; bases with no gene match: 12. The CDR3 spans 19 residues. Germline-derived CDR1 and CDR2 are SGHRS and YFSETQ. This chain's CDR3 is CASSLAWSGLAGTPYEQYF. In DNA form, the CDR3 reads TGCGCCAGCAGCTTGGCCTGGAGCGGACTAGCGGGGACACCCTACGAGCAGTACTTC.

V is TRBV19 and J is TRBJ2-7; D not resolved. The CDR3 is 12 residues long. V lost 1 base and J lost 6, with 7 bases in between. Germline V lookup: CDR1 LNHDA, CDR2 SQIVND (reference sequence). CDR3 DNA: TGTGCCAGTAGTATAGGAGATCGCGAGCAGTACTTC. It encodes CASSIGDREQYF.

This clone was seen a few times. The rearrangement uses TRBV12-3 or TRBV12-4 and TRBJ1-1; perhaps TRBD1 as D (5 bases). The CDR3 loop spans 13 amino acids. Trimming took 3 bases from V and 1 from J, leaving 6 bases between them. In DNA, the CDR3 is TGTGCCAGCAGTTTGGGGGAGAACACTGAAGCTTTCTTT. Translating gives CASSLGENTEAFF.